This T cell receptor (beta chain) originates from a study of control samples from healthy donors and cancer patients. Clones were sequenced by immunoSEQ multiplex PCR, and TCRdb holds only the in-frame ones, with some missing. The sample lists about 180,000 clones, about 92% occurring once. Sequenced input: blood. This TCR was recovered from a man aged 25 to 40 in good health.

CDR3 coding DNA: TGTGCCACCAGGACAGGGGACTACGAGCAGTACTTC. Amino acids: CATRTGDYEQYF. The genes are TRBV2 and TRBJ2-7, with 9 nucleotides matching TRBD1. The V and J ends lost 10 bases and 3 bases, in that order; junction bases with no gene match: 4. There are 12 residues in the CDR3. Germline V gene sequence: CDR1 SNHLY, CDR2 FYNNEI.